This T cell receptor beta chain appears in the sequencing data of a study of synovial regulatory T cells in juvenile arthritis. Study results and caveats: TCR diversity was lower in inflammation-associated blood Treg cells than in other blood Treg cells.

A note on this clone: Its specificity is unknown.

The CDR3 is 15 amino acids. No DNA has been recorded. Germline CDR1 ENHRY, CDR2 SYGVKD. Data came from immunoSEQ multiplex PCR; TCRdb stores just in-frame clones and leaves some out. The sample totals 9,000 to 10,000 clones. This rearrangement joins TRBV10-3 to TRBJ1-1. The source material was Treg cells from blood. Subset defined: remaining (HLA-DR-negative) circulating blood Treg cells. The TCR comes from a donor between 2 and 29 years old with juvenile idiopathic arthritis. The CDR3 here is CAISEFQGRGTEAFF.